The T cell receptor (beta chain) described here comes from a study of regulatory T cells in long-lasting Graves disease. This sample's time point: persistent/refractory GD, antithyroid drugs over 5 years with positive TRAb. PBMCs were the source of the RNA used for TCR sequencing. Trimming cost V 6 bases and J 2 bases; bases outside gene matches: 5. This CDR3 region has 13 residues. Germline V gene sequence: CDR1 SQVTM, CDR2 ANQGSEA. Combining iRepertoire HTBI primers with Arm-PCR of CDR3 regions, the authors built TCR beta libraries. In TCRdb, the multiplex PCR reads were re-called with MiXCR into one record per CDR3 protein. The sample shows approximately 470,000 distinct CDR3 sequences, roughly 20% of them seen only once.

Source: peripheral blood mononuclear cells (PBMCs), taken when the disease was refractory, from a patient treated with antithyroid drugs. The origin of this receptor is a female donor with Graves disease. The chain has TRBV29-1 and TRBJ2-7; the match to TRBD1 covers 9 bases. Here the CDR3 reads CSVTGTGPYEQYF. CDR3 coding DNA: TGCAGCGTGACCGGGACAGGGCCCTACGAGCAGTACTTC.